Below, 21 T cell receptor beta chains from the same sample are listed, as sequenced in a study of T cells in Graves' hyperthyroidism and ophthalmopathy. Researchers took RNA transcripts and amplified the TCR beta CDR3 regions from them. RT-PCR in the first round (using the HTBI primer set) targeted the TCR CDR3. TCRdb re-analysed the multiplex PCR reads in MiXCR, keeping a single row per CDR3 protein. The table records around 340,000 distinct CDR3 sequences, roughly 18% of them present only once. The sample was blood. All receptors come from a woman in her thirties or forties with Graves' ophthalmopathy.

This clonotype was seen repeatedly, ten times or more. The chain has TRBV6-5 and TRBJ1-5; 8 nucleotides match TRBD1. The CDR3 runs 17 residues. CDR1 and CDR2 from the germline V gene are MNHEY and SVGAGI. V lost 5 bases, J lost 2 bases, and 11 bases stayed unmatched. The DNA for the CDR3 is TGTGCCAGCAGTAGGATGGACAGGGTGGTAGGCAATCAGCCCCAGCATTTT. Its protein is CASSRMDRVVGNQPQHF.

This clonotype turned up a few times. CDR3 nucleotide sequence: TGTGCCAGCAGAGCCAGGGGGTCATCCTACGAGCAGTACTTC. This codes for CASRARGSSYEQYF. The chain uses TRBV28 and TRBJ2-7; 7 nucleotides line up with TRBD1. Germline assignment: CDR1 MDHEN and CDR2 SYDVKM. With 6 bases clipped from V and 1 base from J, the junction kept 6 bases outside the gene matches. This CDR3 is built from 14 residues.

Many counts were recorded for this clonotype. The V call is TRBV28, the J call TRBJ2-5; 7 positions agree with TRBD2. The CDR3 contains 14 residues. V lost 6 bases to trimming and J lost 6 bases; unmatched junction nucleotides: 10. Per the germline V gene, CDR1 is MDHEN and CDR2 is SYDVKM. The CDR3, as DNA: TGTGCCAGCAGCCCACCGGGGGGTTCTAAGACCCAGTACTTC. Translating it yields CASSPPGGSKTQYF.

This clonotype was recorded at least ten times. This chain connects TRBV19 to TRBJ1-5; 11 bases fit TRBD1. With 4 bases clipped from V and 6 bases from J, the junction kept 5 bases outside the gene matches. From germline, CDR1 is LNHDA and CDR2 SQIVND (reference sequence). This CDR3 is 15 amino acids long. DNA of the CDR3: TGTGCCAGTAGTAAAGGACAGGGGGCTGCTCAGCCCCAGCATTTT. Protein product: CASSKGQGAAQPQHF.

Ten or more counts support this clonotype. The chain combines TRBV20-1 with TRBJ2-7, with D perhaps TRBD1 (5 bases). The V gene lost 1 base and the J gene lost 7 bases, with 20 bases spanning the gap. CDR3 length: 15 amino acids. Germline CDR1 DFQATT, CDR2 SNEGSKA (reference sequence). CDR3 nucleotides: TGCAGTGCTAGAGGTCGCAGGGAAGTCTTGAGGGAGCAGTACTTC. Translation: CSARGRREVLREQYF.

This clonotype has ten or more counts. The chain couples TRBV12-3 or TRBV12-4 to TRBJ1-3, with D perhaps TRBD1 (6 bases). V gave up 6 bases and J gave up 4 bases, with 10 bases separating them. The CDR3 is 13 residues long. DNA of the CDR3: TGTGCCAGCAGAGAGACAGGAGGAAACACCATATATTTT. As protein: CASRETGGNTIYF.

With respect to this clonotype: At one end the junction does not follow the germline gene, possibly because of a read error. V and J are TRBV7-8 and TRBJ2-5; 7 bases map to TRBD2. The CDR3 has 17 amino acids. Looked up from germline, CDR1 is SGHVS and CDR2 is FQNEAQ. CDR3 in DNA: TGTGCCAGCAGCTTCTCCCGAGTGGCTAGCGGACAAGAGGCCCAGTACTTC. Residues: CASSFSRVASGQEAQYF. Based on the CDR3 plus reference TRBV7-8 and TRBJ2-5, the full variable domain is GAGVSQSPRYKVAKRGQDVALRCDPISGHVSLFWYQQALGQGPEFLTYFQNEAQLDKSGLPSDRFFAERPEGSVSTLKIQRTQQEDSAVYLCASSFSRVASGQEAQYFGPGTRLLVL.

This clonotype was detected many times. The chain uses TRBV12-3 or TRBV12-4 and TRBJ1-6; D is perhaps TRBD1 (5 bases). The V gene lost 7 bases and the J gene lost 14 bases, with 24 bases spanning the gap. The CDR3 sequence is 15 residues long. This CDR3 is CASTLRVGLAGALHF. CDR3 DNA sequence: TGTGCCAGCACCCTAAGGGTGGGCCTGGCGGGGGCCCTCCACTTT.

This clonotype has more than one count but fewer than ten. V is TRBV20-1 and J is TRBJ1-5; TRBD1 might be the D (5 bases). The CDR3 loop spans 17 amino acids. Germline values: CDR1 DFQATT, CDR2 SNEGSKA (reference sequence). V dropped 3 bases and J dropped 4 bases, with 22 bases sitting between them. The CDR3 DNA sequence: TGCAGTGCTAGCAATCCCGGTGGGGGACCGCATAATCAGCCCCAGCATTTT. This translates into CSASNPGGGPHNQPQHF.

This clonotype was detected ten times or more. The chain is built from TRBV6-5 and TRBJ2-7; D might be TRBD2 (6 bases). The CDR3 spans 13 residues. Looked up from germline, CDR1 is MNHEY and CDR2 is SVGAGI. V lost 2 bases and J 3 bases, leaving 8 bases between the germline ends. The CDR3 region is CASSYAGYYEQYF. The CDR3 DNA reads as TGTGCCAGCAGTTACGCGGGGTACTACGAGCAGTACTTC.

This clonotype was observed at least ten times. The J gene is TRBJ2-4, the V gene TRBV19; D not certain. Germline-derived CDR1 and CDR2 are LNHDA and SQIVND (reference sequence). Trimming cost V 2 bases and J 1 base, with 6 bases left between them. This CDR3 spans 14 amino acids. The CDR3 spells CASSISIAKNIQYF. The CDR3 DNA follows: TGTGCCAGTAGTATATCTATTGCCAAAAACATTCAGTACTTC.

Here the CDR3 DNA reads TGTGCCAGCAGCCTGACAAACCACGCCCAGTACTTC. Protein: CASSLTNHAQYF. This chain uses TRBV7-2 with TRBJ1-2; no firm D call. The J call could be wrong; TRBJ2-5 is a better fit for the DNA end. Germline CDR1 is SGHTA and CDR2 is FQGNSA. This CDR3 region has 12 residues.

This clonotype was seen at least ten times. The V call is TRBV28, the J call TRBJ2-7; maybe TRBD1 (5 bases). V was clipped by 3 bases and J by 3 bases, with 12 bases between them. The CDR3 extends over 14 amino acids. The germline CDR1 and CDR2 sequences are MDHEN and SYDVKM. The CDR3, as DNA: TGTGCCAGCAGTTTGGCAGGGTCTGTCTACGAGCAGTACTTC. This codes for CASSLAGSVYEQYF.

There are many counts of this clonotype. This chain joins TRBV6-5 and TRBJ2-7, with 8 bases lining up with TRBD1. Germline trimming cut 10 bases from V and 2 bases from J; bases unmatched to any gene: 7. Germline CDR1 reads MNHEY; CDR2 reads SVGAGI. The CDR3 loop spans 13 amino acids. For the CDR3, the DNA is TGTGCCACCGCGGACAGGGAAGCCTACGAGCAGTACTTC. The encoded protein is CATADREAYEQYF.

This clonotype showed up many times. CDR3 in amino acids: CASSSARTGSGNTIYF. CDR3 nucleotides: TGTGCCAGCAGCTCTGCTCGGACGGGCAGCGGAAACACCATATATTTT. The chain combines TRBV7-8 with TRBJ1-3; D gene unclear. The CDR3 sequence is 16 residues long. Trimming left V 4 bases short and J 4 bases short, with 17 bases between. The germline V gene encodes CDR1 SGHVS and CDR2 FQNEAQ.

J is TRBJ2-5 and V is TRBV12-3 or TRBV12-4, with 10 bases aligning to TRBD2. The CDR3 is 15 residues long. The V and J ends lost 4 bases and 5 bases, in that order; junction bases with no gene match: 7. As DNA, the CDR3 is TGTGCCAGCAGTTCCGGGACTAGCGCTATGGAGACCCAGTACTTC. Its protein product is CASSSGTSAMETQYF.

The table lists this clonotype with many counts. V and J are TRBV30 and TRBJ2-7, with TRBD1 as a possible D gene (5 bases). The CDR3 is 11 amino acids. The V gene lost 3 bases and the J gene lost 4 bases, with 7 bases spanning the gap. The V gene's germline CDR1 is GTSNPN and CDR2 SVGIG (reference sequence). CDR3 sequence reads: CAWRDIYEQYF. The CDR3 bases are TGTGCCTGGAGGGACATTTACGAGCAGTACTTC.

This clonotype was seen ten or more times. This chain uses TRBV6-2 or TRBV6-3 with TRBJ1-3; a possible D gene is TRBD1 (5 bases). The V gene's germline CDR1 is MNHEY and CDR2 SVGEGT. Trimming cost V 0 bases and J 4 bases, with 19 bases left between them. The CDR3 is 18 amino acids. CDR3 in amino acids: CASSYSVWGLGEGNTIYF. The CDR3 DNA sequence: TGTGCCAGCAGTTACTCGGTCTGGGGGTTAGGCGAAGGAAACACCATATATTTT.

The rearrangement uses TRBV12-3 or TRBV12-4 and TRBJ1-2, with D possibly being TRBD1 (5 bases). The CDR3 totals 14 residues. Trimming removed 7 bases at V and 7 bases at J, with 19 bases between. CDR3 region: CASTPGTGVGGYTF. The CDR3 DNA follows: TGTGCCAGCACTCCGGGGACGGGGGTTGGTGGCTACACCTTC.

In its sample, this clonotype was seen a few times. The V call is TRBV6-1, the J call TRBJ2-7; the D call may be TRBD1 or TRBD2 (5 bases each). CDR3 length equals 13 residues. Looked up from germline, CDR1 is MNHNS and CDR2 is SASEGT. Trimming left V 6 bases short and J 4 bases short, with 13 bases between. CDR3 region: CASRTGTIYEQYF. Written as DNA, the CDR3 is TGTGCCAGCAGAACCGGGACCATATACGAGCAGTACTTC.

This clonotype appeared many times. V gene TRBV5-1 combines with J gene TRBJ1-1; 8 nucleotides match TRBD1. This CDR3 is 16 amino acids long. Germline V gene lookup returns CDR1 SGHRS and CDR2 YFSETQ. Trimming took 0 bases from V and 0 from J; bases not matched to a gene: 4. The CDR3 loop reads CASSLARGQMNTEAFF. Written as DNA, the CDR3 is TGCGCCAGCAGCTTGGCCAGGGGGCAAATGAACACTGAAGCTTTCTTT. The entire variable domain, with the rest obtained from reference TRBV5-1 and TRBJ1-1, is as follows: KAGVTQTPRYLIKTRGQQVTLSCSPISGHRSVSWYQQTPGQGLQFLFEYFSETQRNKGNFPGRFSGRQFSNSRSEMNVSTLELGDSALYLCASSLARGQMNTEAFFGQGTRLTVV.